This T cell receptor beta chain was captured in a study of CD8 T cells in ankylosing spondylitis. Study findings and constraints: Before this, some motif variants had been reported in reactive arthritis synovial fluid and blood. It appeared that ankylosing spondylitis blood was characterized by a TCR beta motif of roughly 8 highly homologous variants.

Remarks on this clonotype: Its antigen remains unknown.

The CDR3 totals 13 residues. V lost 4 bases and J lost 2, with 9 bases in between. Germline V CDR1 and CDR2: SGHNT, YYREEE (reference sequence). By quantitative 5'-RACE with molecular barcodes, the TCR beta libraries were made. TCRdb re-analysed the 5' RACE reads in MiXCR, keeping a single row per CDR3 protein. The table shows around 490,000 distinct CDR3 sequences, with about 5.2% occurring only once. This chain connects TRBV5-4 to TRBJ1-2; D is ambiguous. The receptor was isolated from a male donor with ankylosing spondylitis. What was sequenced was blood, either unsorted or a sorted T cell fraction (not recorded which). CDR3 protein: CASSVDLNYGYTF. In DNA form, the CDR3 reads TGTGCCAGCAGCGTTGACTTGAACTATGGCTACACCTTC.